Each of the 26 T cell receptor beta chains below was sequenced from the same sample in a study of cytomegalovirus exposure and HLA in healthy donors. PCR used 60 Vbeta primers and 13 Jbeta primers. The table came from immunoSEQ multiplex PCR; TCRdb's copy has only in-frame clones and leaves some out. This repertoire shows a few hundred thousand clones, about 75% found once; its top ten account for 1.8%. The sequenced sample consisted of PBMCs. Receptor source: a woman in her thirties in good health and CMV-seronegative.

V is TRBV5-5 and J is TRBJ2-1; the match to TRBD2 covers 14 bases. V lost 4 bases to trimming and J lost 8 bases; unmatched junction nucleotides: 5. The CDR3 extends over 15 amino acids. Germline assignment: CDR1 SGHKS and CDR2 YYEKEE (reference sequence). CDR3 sequence: CASSVTSGRVYEQFF. CDR3 DNA sequence: TGTGCCAGCAGCGTGACTAGCGGGAGGGTCTATGAGCAGTTCTTC. The full variable domain, completed using reference TRBV5-5 and TRBJ2-1, is DAGVTQSPTHLIKTRGQQVTLRCSPISGHKSVSWYQQVLGQGPQFIFQYYEKEERGRGNFPDRFSARQFPNYSSELNVNALLLGDSALYLCASSVTSGRVYEQFFGPGTRLTVL.

The gene calls are TRBV9 and TRBJ2-3; 9 bases map to TRBD2. V lost 4 bases, J lost 1 base, and 13 bases stayed unmatched. Germline CDR1 and CDR2: SGDLS and YYNGEE. This CDR3 comprises 18 residues. Here the CDR3 reads CASSLLAGSKGGTDTQYF. The DNA for the CDR3 is TGTGCCAGCAGCTTACTAGCGGGTTCAAAAGGGGGCACAGATACGCAGTATTTT. Combining the CDR3 with reference TRBV9 and TRBJ2-3 gives the whole variable domain DSGVTQTPKHLITATGQRVTLRCSPRSGDLSVYWYQQSLDQGLQFLIQYYNGEERAKGNILERFSAQQFPDLHSELNLSSLELGDSALYFCASSLLAGSKGGTDTQYFGPGTRLTVL.

As DNA, the CDR3 is TGTGCCAGCGGTGGACAGGGCCCGGGCACCGGGGAGCTGTTTTTT. Protein sequence: CASGGQGPGTGELFF. This chain connects TRBV27 to TRBJ2-2; 8 positions agree with TRBD1. Germline V lookup: CDR1 MNHEY, CDR2 SMNVEV (reference sequence). This CDR3 is 15 amino acids long. V shed 8 bases and J 4 bases; nucleotides not matched to a gene: 9.

V usage is TRBV6-1 and J usage is TRBJ2-7, with a tentative D call TRBD1 (5 bases). The CDR3 contains 13 residues. The germline V gene encodes CDR1 MNHNS and CDR2 SASEGT. Trimming removed 5 bases from V and 5 bases from J, with 13 bases in between. The CDR3 region is CASSYQGEHEQYF. The CDR3 region has the DNA TGTGCCAGCAGTTATCAGGGCGAGCACGAGCAGTACTTC.

The chain combines TRBV7-8 with TRBJ2-5; the match to TRBD2 covers 9 bases. V lost 0 bases, J lost 1 base, and 18 bases stayed unmatched. The CDR3 extends over 21 amino acids. Germline CDR1 reads SGHVS; CDR2 reads FQNEAQ. CDR3 nucleotide sequence: TGTGCCAGCAGCTTAGCGCCGGCTAGCGGGACGGGGGCAATGCTCCAAGAGACCCAGTACTTC. This codes for CASSLAPASGTGAMLQETQYF.

V is TRBV5-4 and J is TRBJ2-2, with TRBD1 matching 8 bases. CDR1 SGHNT and CDR2 YYREEE come from the germline V gene (reference sequence). J gave up 5 bases and V 1 base, and 4 bases lay outside the gene matches. The CDR3 spans 15 residues. As DNA, the CDR3 is TGTGCCAGCAGCTTGCGGGACAGGCAAACCGGGGAGCTGTTTTTT. Translating gives CASSLRDRQTGELFF.

V and J are TRBV19 and TRBJ1-5, with 7 bases aligning to TRBD1. The trim removed 3 bases at V and 5 bases at J, leaving 4 bases unmatched. The CDR3 runs 14 residues. The germline V gene has CDR1 LNHDA and CDR2 SQIVND (reference sequence). CDR3 loop: CASSMEGADQPQHF. As DNA, the CDR3 is TGTGCCAGTAGTATGGAGGGGGCCGATCAGCCCCAGCATTTT.

The chain uses TRBV2 and TRBJ1-2, with TRBD1 matching over 7 bases. This CDR3 comprises 13 residues. The germline V gene has CDR1 SNHLY and CDR2 FYNNEI. V gave up 7 bases and J gave up 3 bases; unmatched junction bases: 5. In DNA form, the CDR3 reads TGTGCCAGCATCCGCGACAGGGACTATGGCTACACCTTC. It specifies CASIRDRDYGYTF.

V usage is TRBV25-1 and J usage is TRBJ2-5; TRBD2 matches 12 bases. The DNA end is a closer match to TRBJ2-7, so the J assignment may be wrong. CDR3 length: 14 amino acids. Germline CDR1 MGHDK, CDR2 SYGVNS. CDR3 in amino acids: CASTSSGGAYEQYF. The CDR3 DNA reads as TGTGCCAGCACCTCTAGCGGGGGGGCCTACGAGCAGTACTTC.

The rearrangement uses TRBV7-6 and TRBJ2-7; 15 nucleotides agree with TRBD2. V lost 5 bases to trimming and J lost 7 bases; unmatched junction nucleotides: 12. The V gene's germline CDR1 is SGHVS and CDR2 FNYEAQ. The CDR3 extends over 17 amino acids. The CDR3 DNA is TGTGCCAGCAGCCGACCGAGGACTAGCGGGAGGGCCGGGGAGCAGTACTTC. Amino acids: CASSRPRTSGRAGEQYF.

The chain uses TRBV29-1 and TRBJ1-2; 7 nucleotides agree with TRBD1. The CDR3 is 13 residues long. Germline assignment: CDR1 SQVTM and CDR2 ANQGSEA. J was trimmed by 5 bases and V by 3 bases; bases with no gene match: 6. DNA of the CDR3: TGCAGCGTTGAGGGGGGACAGACTTATGGCTACACCTTC. The encoded protein is CSVEGGQTYGYTF.

This clone was seen more than once but under ten times. The chain links TRBV12-5 to TRBJ1-3; D remains unclear. V lost 4 bases, J lost 6 bases, and 13 bases lay in between. Germline values: CDR1 LGHNT, CDR2 FRNRAP. This CDR3 has 14 residues. The CDR3 nucleotides are TGTGCTAGTGGTTCCGGGGATGTGGCAAACACCATATATTTT. This translates into CASGSGDVANTIYF.

The V call is TRBV6-1, the J call TRBJ1-2; a weak D match, TRBD1 (6 bases). The CDR3 runs 14 residues. Germline V gene data show CDR1 as MNHNS and CDR2 as SASEGT. Trimming stripped 1 base from V and 1 base from J, with 7 bases between. The CDR3 sequence: CASSEVGHNYGYTF. The CDR3 DNA sequence: TGTGCCAGCAGTGAAGTGGGACATAACTATGGCTACACCTTC.

The rearrangement links TRBV19 to TRBJ1-4, with D unresolved. Germline-derived CDR1 and CDR2 are LNHDA and SQIVND (reference sequence). This CDR3 comprises 13 residues. Deletions cut 7 bases from V and 0 bases from J, with 6 bases between. CDR3 sequence: CASTFATNEKLFF. The CDR3 DNA is TGTGCCAGTACGTTTGCAACTAATGAAAAACTGTTTTTT.

The V call is TRBV7-9, the J call TRBJ2-5; D possibly corresponds to TRBD2 (5 bases). V gave up 3 bases and J gave up 1 base, with 15 bases separating them. The CDR3 is 16 amino acids. CDR1 is SEHNR and CDR2 is FQNEAQ in the germline V gene (reference sequence). In DNA, the CDR3 is TGTGCCAGCAGCTTCTCGTACACTAGTCCCCAAGAGACCCAGTACTTC. Amino acids: CASSFSYTSPQETQYF.

This clone was counted only a few times. V is TRBV7-9 and J is TRBJ2-3; D is uncertain. From germline, CDR1 is SEHNR and CDR2 FQNEAQ (reference sequence). With 1 base removed from V and 0 bases from J, the gap between germline ends came to 8 bases. CDR3 size: 15 residues. The CDR3 DNA is TGTGCCAGCAGCTTAGTTAGTGTGAGCACAGATACGCAGTATTTT. Translating it yields CASSLVSVSTDTQYF.

The V gene is TRBV18, the J gene TRBJ2-5; D remains ambiguous. Looked up from germline, CDR1 is KGHSH and CDR2 is LQKENI. Trimming left V 0 bases short and J 3 bases short, with 14 bases between. This CDR3 region has 16 residues. CDR3: CASSPPGRVSEETQYF. CDR3 coding DNA: TGTGCCAGCTCACCACCGGGCAGAGTATCGGAAGAGACCCAGTACTTC.

This chain joins TRBV6-4 and TRBJ2-7; 14 bases agree with TRBD2. The CDR3 length is 17 residues. Germline CDR1 and CDR2: MRHNA and SNTAGT. J gave up 3 bases and V 1 base, and 5 bases lay outside the gene matches. The CDR3, as DNA: TGTGCCAGCAGTGACTTACCCGGGACTAGCGGGAGCTACGAGCAGTACTTC. Translated: CASSDLPGTSGSYEQYF.

This chain uses TRBV2 with TRBJ2-7; TRBD1 agrees at 7 bases. The trim removed 8 bases at V and 7 bases at J, leaving 14 bases unmatched. Germline-derived CDR1 and CDR2 are SNHLY and FYNNEI. This CDR3 contains 14 residues. Here the CDR3 reads CASGLTGPLGEQYF. The CDR3, as DNA: TGTGCCAGCGGTCTGACAGGGCCTCTCGGGGAGCAGTACTTC.

The CDR3 protein is CASSWGGHTEAFF. In DNA, the CDR3 is TGTGCCAGCAGCTGGGGGGGACACACTGAAGCTTTCTTT. The chain recombines TRBV4-2 with TRBJ1-1; tentative D call: TRBD1 (5 bases). Germline values: CDR1 LGHNA, CDR2 YNFKEQ. V lost 5 bases and J 3 bases, leaving 10 bases between the germline ends. The CDR3 length is 13 residues.

Remarks on this clone: At one end the junction does not follow the germline gene, possibly because of a read error. The chain carries TRBV7-9 and TRBJ1-1; D gene uncertain. Germline values: CDR1 SEHNR, CDR2 FQNEAQ (reference sequence). This CDR3 has 12 amino acids. The CDR3 loop is CSSSFGKGEAFF. The CDR3 DNA follows: TGTTCCAGCAGCTTCGGGAAAGGTGAAGCTTTCTTT.

About this clone: One end of the junction varies from germline; a read error may be responsible. The V and J genes are TRBV9 and TRBJ2-1, with D possibly TRBD2 on 8 matching bases. This CDR3 spans 18 amino acids. Germline V gene lookup returns CDR1 SGDLS and CDR2 YYNGEE. CDR3 in amino acids: CATSGGGQANFLYNEQFF. The CDR3 DNA reads as TGTGCCACCAGCGGGGGCGGACAGGCAAACTTCCTATACAATGAGCAGTTCTTC.

This clone was seen once. This CDR3 reads CASRNDRAEAFF. Written as DNA, the CDR3 is TGTGCCAGCAGAAATGACAGGGCTGAAGCTTTCTTT. This rearrangement joins TRBV5-6 to TRBJ1-1; TRBD1 aligns across 7 bases. Per the germline V gene, CDR1 is SGHDT and CDR2 is YYEEEE. J gave up 6 bases and V 5 bases, and 4 bases lay outside the gene matches. This CDR3 comprises 12 residues.

This clone was recorded only once. V gene TRBV12-5 combines with J gene TRBJ2-3, with 8 nucleotides matching TRBD2. The CDR3 runs to 17 residues. J was trimmed by 0 bases and V by 3 bases; bases with no gene match: 8. Germline V gene data show CDR1 as LGHNT and CDR2 as FRNRAP. The CDR3 coding sequence is TGTGCTAGTGGTTTTGCGGCGGGGGGCGCTAGCACAGATACGCAGTATTTT. It codes for CASGFAAGGASTDTQYF.

This chain uses TRBV2 with TRBJ2-5; D possibly corresponds to TRBD1 (6 bases). Germline CDR1 is SNHLY and CDR2 is FYNNEI. CDR3 length: 14 amino acids. The V end lost 1 base, the J end lost 5 bases, and 11 bases lay between the germline ends. The CDR3 loop is CASSEGTALETQYF. The DNA for the CDR3 is TGTGCCAGCAGTGAAGGGACAGCCCTTGAGACCCAGTACTTC.

The J gene is TRBJ1-5, the V gene TRBV6-5; no firm D call. This CDR3 has 12 amino acids. Deletions cut 0 bases from V and 9 bases from J, with 6 bases between. Germline V gene data show CDR1 as MNHEY and CDR2 as SVGAGI. DNA for the CDR3: TGTGCCAGCAGTTACTCTTCCGGGCCCCAGCATTTT. It yields the protein CASSYSSGPQHF.